These 3 T cell receptor beta chains originate from one sample sequenced in a study of breast tumors, draining lymph nodes, adjacent tissues. Breast cancer patients provided tissue from their axillary draining lymph nodes. MiXCR was run by TCRdb on the multiplex PCR reads, yielding one entry per CDR3 protein. The profile shows about 230,000 distinct CDR3 sequences, roughly 32% of them singletons. Material for sequencing was axillary lymph node tissue. The receptors were sampled from a female donor with breast cancer. Some clones in this sample may be carry-over from other donors' samples.

In this sample, this clonotype turned up many times. This chain joins TRBV15 and TRBJ2-1; 9 nucleotides match TRBD2. CDR1 and CDR2 (germline): LNHNV, YYDKDF (reference sequence). The CDR3 totals 20 residues. V was pared by 1 base and J by 0 bases, with 13 bases of the junction left unmatched. CDR3 region: CATSRAAVGTSRSSYNEQFF. The CDR3 bases are TGTGCCACCAGCAGAGCCGCCGTGGGGACTAGCCGGAGCTCCTACAATGAGCAGTTCTTC.

This clonotype was observed many times. CDR3 bases: TGTGCCAGCAGTGCCAGGGGACAGCCCTACAATGAGCAGTTCTTC. Its translation is CASSARGQPYNEQFF. The genes are TRBV25-1 and TRBJ2-1, with TRBD1 matching 7 bases. The CDR3 totals 15 residues. Germline loops: CDR1 MGHDK, CDR2 SYGVNS. V was clipped by 4 bases and J by 2 bases; unmatched bases: 5.

Comment on this clonotype: With a much larger clone just one base away, this may be a read error. The rearrangement uses TRBV20-1 and TRBJ2-7; TRBD1 aligns across 8 bases. This CDR3 is built from 17 residues. The V segment lost 5 bases and the J segment 0 bases; nucleotides outside the gene matches: 15. Per the germline V gene, CDR1 is DFQATT and CDR2 is SNEGSKA (reference sequence). CDR3 protein: CSAFSGGAEADSYEQYF. In nucleotides, the CDR3 is TGCAGTGCTTTTTCAGGGGGCGCGGAGGCAGACTCCTACGAGCAGTACTTC.